Listed below are T cell receptor beta chains from one sample, sequenced in a study of T cell repertoires in cytomegalovirus infection. These receptors have no identified antigens. TCRdb independently ran MiXCR on the reads; one entry per CDR3 protein. The sample consists of some 940,000 distinct CDR3 sequences, approximately 31% of them appearing once. The source material was cultured CD8+ T cells from PBMCs, sampled from culture after CMV antigen stimulation. The receptor set was obtained from a human donor in good health (CMV status not recorded). Some clones in this sample may be carry-over from other donors' samples. Both conserved end residues are part of each CDR3. A D gene is named only where the DNA matches it firmly. Only some rows state a clone size, as once, few, many or a class for expanded clones.

>TRBJ1-5|-|-|TRBV12-3/TRBV12-4
TGTGCCAGCAGTCCTCGGCGAGAGGATGGCGAGCCCCAGCATTTT
CASSPRREDGEPQHF
>TRBJ1-5|-|-|TRBV20-1
TGCAGTGCTAGAGTCACAGGGTGGGAACAGCCCCAGCATTTT
CSARVTGWEQPQHF
>TRBJ2-5|-|-|TRBV4-1
TGCGCCAGCAGCCAAGCAGCGACGATGGAGACCCAGTACTTC
CASSQAATMETQYF
>TRBJ1-5|TRBD1|few|TRBV27
TGTGCCAGCAGCCAACTACAGGGGGCGAATTTCAATCAGCCCCAGCATTTT
CASSQLQGANFNQPQHF
>TRBJ1-1|-|few|TRBV9
TGTGCCAGCAGCGTAGCGGGGGGGAAGGCTACTGAAGCTTTCTTT
CASSVAGGKATEAFF
>TRBJ2-7|-|few|TRBV6-5
TGTGCCAGCAGTTCTGGACAGATGCAGTACTTC
CASSSGQMQYF
>TRBJ2-7|TRBD2|once|TRBV19
TGTGCCAGTAGTAAAGGGACTAGCGGGGTTGAGCAGTACTTC
CASSKGTSGVEQYF
>TRBJ1-1|TRBD1|-|TRBV4-1
TGCGCCAGCAGCTTCCTCCGGGACAGGGCCACTGAAGCTTTCTTT
CASSFLRDRATEAFF
>TRBJ2-3|TRBD2|-|TRBV9
TGTGCCAGCAGCGTATTTCGGTCTAGCGGGGAAATTTCTCAAAGCACAGATACGCAGTATTTT
CASSVFRSSGEISQSTDTQYF
>TRBJ2-5|-|many|TRBV7-2
TGTGCCAGCAGCTTAAAAGCGGAAGAAGAGACCCAGTACTTC
CASSLKAEEETQYF
>TRBJ1-1|-|few|TRBV15
TGTGCCACCAGCAGAGACGGAGGGAACACTGAAGCTTTCTTT
CATSRDGGNTEAFF
>TRBJ1-2|-|few|TRBV12-3/TRBV12-4
TGTGCCAGCAGTTTCGTGGGAGAAGCGGGTGATGGCTACACCTTC
CASSFVGEAGDGYTF
>TRBJ1-5|-|many|TRBV7-2
TGTGCCAGCAGCTTAGAATCAGGGCTTAATCAGCCCCAGCATTTT
CASSLESGLNQPQHF
>TRBJ2-5|TRBD1|-|TRBV15
TGTGCCACCAGCAGAGTGGGACAGGGGGGAGAAGAGACCCAGTACTTC
CATSRVGQGGEETQYF
>TRBJ2-7|-|few|TRBV9
TGTGCCAGCAGCCTAGGGTGGAGCGAGCAGTACTTC
CASSLGWSEQYF
>TRBJ1-5|TRBD1|-|TRBV7-6
TGTGCCAGCAGTCAGGACAGGTATAGCAATCAGCCCCAGCATTTT
CASSQDRYSNQPQHF
>TRBJ2-7|-|few|TRBV27
TGTGCCAGCAGTTTAAGCAGGGTAGACGAGCAGTACTTC
CASSLSRVDEQYF
>TRBJ2-6|TRBD1|-|TRBV6-5
TGTGCCAGCAGATCGGACAGGGGGCGGTCTGGGGCCAACGTCCTGACTTTC
CASRSDRGRSGANVLTF
>TRBJ2-5|-|-|TRBV7-9
TGTGCCAGCAGCCCCCTGCTTGGCCACGCTCAAGAGACCCAGTACTTC
CASSPLLGHAQETQYF
>TRBJ2-7|-|-|TRBV27
TGTGCCAGCAGTTTATCTCAGGCAGGGCTCGAGCAGTACTTC
CASSLSQAGLEQYF
>TRBJ2-7|-|-|TRBV6-1
TGTGCCAGCATAGAAGGCTCCGAGCAGTACTTC
CASIEGSEQYF
>TRBJ2-3|TRBD2|-|TRBV27
TGTGCCAGCAGTTTATTTAACGGGGGGAGCACAGATACGCAGTATTTT
CASSLFNGGSTDTQYF
>TRBJ1-5|-|-|TRBV19
TGTGCCAGTAGTATAACGGGACCAGTAAGCAATCAGCCCCAGCATTTT
CASSITGPVSNQPQHF
>TRBJ2-1|TRBD2|many|TRBV7-6
TGTGCCAGCAGCTTAGAGGGGACTATCTCCTACAATGAGCAGTTCTTC
CASSLEGTISYNEQFF
>TRBJ1-1|-|-|TRBV6-2/TRBV6-3
TGTGCCAGCACCATTACAGGGATGGCAGCTTTCTTT
CASTITGMAAFF
>TRBJ2-3|-|-|TRBV6-4
TGTGCCAGCAGTGACGGGCCCACAGATACGCAGTATTTT
CASSDGPTDTQYF
>TRBJ1-2|-|once|TRBV7-4
TGTGCCAGCAGCTTCACAACAGGGAACTATGGCTACACCTTC
CASSFTTGNYGYTF
>TRBJ1-4|-|many|TRBV2
TGTGCCAGCAGTGTTTGGCTGGAAACTAATGAAAAACTGTTTTTT
CASSVWLETNEKLFF
>TRBJ1-6|TRBD1|-|TRBV27
TGTGCCAGCAGCACAGGGGTCTTCAATTCACCCCTCCACTTT
CASSTGVFNSPLHF
>TRBJ2-7|TRBD1|-|TRBV12-3/TRBV12-4
TGTGCCAGCAGTTTAGCTTTCCGCCGGGACAGACCTAGGGAGCAGTACTTC
CASSLAFRRDRPREQYF
>TRBJ1-4|-|few|TRBV7-9
TGTGCCAGCAGCTTAGAGACAGCTAATGAAAAACTGTTTTTT
CASSLETANEKLFF
>TRBJ2-2|-|-|TRBV29-1
TGCAGCGTTCTCACAGGGAAGGGTTCTGTCGGGGAGCTGTTTTTT
CSVLTGKGSVGELFF
>TRBJ2-7|-|many|TRBV12-3/TRBV12-4
TGTGCCAGCAGTTTAGTCCAGGGTTCCTACGAGCAGTACTTC
CASSLVQGSYEQYF
>TRBJ2-1|-|many|TRBV7-2
TGTGCCAGCAGCTCCTGGGGTGGGGCATGGTACAATGAGCAGTTCTTC
CASSSWGGAWYNEQFF
>TRBJ1-1|-|-|TRBV5-1
TGCGCCAGCAGCTCCCTGGGCCAGGGGAAACCTGAAGCTTTCTTT
CASSSLGQGKPEAFF